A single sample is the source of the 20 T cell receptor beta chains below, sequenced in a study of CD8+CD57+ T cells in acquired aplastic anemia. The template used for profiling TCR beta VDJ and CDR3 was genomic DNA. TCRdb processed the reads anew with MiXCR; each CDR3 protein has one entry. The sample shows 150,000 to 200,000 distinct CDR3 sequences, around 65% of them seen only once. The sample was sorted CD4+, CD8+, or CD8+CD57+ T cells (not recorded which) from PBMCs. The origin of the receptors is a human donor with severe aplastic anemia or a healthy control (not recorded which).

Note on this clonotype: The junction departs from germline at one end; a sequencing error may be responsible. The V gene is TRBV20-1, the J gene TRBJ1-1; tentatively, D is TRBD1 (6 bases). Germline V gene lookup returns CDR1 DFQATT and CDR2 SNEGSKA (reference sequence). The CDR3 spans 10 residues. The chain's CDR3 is CSAKGGGLLF. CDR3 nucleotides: TGCAGTGCGAAGGGCGGGGGGCTCCTCTTT.

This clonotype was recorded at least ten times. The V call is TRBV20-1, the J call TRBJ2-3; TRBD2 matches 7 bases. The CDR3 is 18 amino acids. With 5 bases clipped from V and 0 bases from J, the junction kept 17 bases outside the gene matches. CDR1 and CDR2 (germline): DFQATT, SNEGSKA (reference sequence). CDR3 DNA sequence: TGCAGTGCTTCGGGGCGATACGGGACTACGGGGAGCACAGATACGCAGTATTTT. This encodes CSASGRYGTTGSTDTQYF.

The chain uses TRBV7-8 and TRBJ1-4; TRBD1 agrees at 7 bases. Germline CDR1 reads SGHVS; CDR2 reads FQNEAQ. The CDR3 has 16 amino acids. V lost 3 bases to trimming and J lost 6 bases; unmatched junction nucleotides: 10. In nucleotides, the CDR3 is TGTGCCAGCAGCTTGGACACCGGGACAGCTTATGAAAAACTGTTTTTT. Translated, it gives CASSLDTGTAYEKLFF.

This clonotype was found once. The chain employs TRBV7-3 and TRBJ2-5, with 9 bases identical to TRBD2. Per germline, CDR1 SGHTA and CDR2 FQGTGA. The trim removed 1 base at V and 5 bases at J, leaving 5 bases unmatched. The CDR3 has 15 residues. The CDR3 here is CASSLSGGAYETQYF. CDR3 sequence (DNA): TGTGCCAGCAGCTTAAGCGGGGGGGCGTATGAGACCCAGTACTTC.

The CDR3, as DNA: TGCAGTGCTAGAGGTGGCAGCGGGAGGGATGAGCAGTTCTTC. Its protein product is CSARGGSGRDEQFF. V usage is TRBV20-1 and J usage is TRBJ2-1; 10 nucleotides match TRBD2. CDR3 size: 14 residues. The germline gives CDR1 DFQATT, CDR2 SNEGSKA (reference sequence). The junction had 5 bases not matched to a gene; V was cut back by 1 base and J by 8 bases.

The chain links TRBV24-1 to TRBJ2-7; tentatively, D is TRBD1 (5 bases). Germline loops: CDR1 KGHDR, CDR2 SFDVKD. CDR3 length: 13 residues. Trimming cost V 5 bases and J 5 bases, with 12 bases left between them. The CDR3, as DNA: TGTGCCACCAGTGGGGGCTCACGGGACGAGCAGTACTTC. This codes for CATSGGSRDEQYF.

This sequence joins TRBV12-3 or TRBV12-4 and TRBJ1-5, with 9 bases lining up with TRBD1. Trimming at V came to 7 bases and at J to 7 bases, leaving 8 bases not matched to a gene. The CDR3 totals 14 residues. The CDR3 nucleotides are TGTGCCAGCACCCTTACAGGGGGCGGACAGCCCCAGCATTTT. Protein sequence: CASTLTGGGQPQHF.

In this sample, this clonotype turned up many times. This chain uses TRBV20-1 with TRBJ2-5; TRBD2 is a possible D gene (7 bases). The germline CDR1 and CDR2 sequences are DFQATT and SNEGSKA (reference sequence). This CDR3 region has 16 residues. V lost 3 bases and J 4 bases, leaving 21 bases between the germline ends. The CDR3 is CSASPRGGALAETQYF. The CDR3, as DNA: TGCAGTGCTAGCCCCAGGGGAGGGGCCTTGGCAGAGACCCAGTACTTC.

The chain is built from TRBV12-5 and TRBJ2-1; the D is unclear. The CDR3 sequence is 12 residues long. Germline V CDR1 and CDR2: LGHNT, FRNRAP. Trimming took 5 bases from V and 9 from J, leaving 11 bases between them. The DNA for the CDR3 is TGTGCTAGTGGTACCGTATCGGGTGAGCAGTTCTTC. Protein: CASGTVSGEQFF.

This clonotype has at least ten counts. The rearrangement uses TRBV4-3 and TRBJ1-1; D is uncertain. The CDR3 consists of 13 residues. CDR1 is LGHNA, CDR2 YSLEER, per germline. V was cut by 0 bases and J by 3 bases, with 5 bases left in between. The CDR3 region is CASSQDPYTEAFF. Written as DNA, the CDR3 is TGCGCCAGCAGCCAAGATCCCTACACTGAAGCTTTCTTT.

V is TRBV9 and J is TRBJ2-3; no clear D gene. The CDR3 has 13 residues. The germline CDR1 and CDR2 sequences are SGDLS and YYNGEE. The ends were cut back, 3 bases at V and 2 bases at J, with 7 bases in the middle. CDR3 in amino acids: CASSAGPTDTQYF. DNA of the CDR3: TGTGCCAGCAGCGCCGGACCCACAGATACGCAGTATTTT.

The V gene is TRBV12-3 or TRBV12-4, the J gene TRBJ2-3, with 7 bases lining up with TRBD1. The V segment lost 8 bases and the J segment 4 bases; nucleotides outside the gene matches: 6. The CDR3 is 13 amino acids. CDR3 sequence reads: CASGWTGSDTQYF. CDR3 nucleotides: TGTGCCAGCGGTTGGACAGGATCAGATACGCAGTATTTT.

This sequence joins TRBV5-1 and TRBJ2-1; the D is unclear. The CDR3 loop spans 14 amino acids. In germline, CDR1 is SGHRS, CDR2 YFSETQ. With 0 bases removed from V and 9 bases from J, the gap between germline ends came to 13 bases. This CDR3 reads CASSLVLNSPEQFF. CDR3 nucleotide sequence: TGCGCCAGCAGCTTGGTATTAAACAGCCCTGAGCAGTTCTTC.

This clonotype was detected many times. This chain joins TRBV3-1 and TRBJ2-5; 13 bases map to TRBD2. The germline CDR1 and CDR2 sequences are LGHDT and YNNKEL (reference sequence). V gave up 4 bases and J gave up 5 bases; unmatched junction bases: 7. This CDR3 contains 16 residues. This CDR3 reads CASSRTSGGPGETQYF. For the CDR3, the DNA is TGTGCCAGCAGCCGGACTAGCGGGGGCCCCGGGGAGACCCAGTACTTC.

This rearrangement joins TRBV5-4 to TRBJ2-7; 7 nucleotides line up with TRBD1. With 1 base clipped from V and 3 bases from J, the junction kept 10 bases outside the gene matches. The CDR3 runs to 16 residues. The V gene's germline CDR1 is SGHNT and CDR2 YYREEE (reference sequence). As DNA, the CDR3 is TGTGCCAGCAGCTTGATCGAGTTACAGGGGATCTACGAGCAGTACTTC. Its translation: CASSLIELQGIYEQYF.

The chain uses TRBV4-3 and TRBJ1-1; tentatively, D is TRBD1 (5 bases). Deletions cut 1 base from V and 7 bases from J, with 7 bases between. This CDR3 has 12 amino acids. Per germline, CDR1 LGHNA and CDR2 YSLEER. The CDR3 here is CASSQGTFEAFF. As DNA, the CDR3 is TGCGCCAGCAGCCAAGGGACATTTGAAGCTTTCTTT.

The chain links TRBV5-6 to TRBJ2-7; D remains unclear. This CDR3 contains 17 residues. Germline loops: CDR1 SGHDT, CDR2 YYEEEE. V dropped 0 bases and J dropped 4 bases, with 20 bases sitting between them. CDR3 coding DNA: TGTGCCAGCAGCTTGGCCGAAGACTGGGCAGGTGGGTACGAGCAGTACTTC. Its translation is CASSLAEDWAGGYEQYF. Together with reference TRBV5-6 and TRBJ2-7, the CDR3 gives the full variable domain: DAGVTQSPTHLIKTRGQQVTLRCSPKSGHDTVSWYQQALGQGPQFIFQYYEEEERQRGNFPDRFSGHQFPNYSSELNVNALLLGDSALYLCASSLAEDWAGGYEQYFGPGTRLTVT.

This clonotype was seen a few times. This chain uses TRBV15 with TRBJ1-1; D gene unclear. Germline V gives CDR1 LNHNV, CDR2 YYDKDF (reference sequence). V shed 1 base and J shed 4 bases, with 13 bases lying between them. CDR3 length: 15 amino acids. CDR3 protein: CATSRVEGYSTEAFF. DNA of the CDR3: TGTGCCACCAGCAGAGTTGAGGGTTATAGCACTGAAGCTTTCTTT.

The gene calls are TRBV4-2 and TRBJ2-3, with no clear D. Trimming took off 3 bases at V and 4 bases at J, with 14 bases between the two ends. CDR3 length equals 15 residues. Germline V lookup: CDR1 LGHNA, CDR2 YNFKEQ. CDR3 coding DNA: TGTGCCAGCAGCCAGCCAGACGAGAGCGCAGATACGCAGTATTTT. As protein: CASSQPDESADTQYF.

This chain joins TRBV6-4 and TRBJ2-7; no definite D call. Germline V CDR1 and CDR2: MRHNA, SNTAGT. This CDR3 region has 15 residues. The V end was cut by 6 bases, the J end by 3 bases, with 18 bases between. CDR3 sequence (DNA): TGTGCCAGCAGCCGAGGCGGCGGAGAAGACTACGAGCAGTACTTC. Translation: CASSRGGGEDYEQYF.